This T cell receptor (beta chain) was identified in a study of shared clonotypes between healthy human individuals. Terminally differentiated effector memory CD45RA+ cells were excluded by CCR7 positive selection of CD45RO-negative cells. Produced via immunoSEQ multiplex PCR; TCRdb's table is partial and in-frame only. Of more than 2 million clones listed, roughly 95% are singletons. A remark on this clone: What it binds is not known.

Per germline, CDR1 SGHDT and CDR2 YYEEEE. CDR3 length: 17 residues. V gave up 0 bases and J gave up 0 bases, with 13 bases separating them. Study findings and constraints: Clonotype sharing among donors was expected to depend on sequencing depth.

Sample: naive CD8+ T cells from PBMCs. The chain employs TRBV5-6 and TRBJ2-1; unclear D gene. The clonotype originates from a man aged 18 to 29 in good health. Some clones in this sample may be carry-over from other donors' samples. Here the CDR3 DNA reads TGTGCCAGCAGCTTGGTGGGCGGCCCGAGCTCCTACAATGAGCAGTTCTTC. It encodes CASSLVGGPSSYNEQFF.